Shown below are 32 T cell receptor beta chains from a single sample sequenced in a study of T cells after yellow fever vaccination. TCRdb independently ran MiXCR on the 5' RACE reads; one entry per CDR3 protein. The data show just under 85,000 distinct CDR3 sequences, with 10% to 15% seen just once and roughly 24% held by the top ten. The specimen was CD8+ T cells not binding an NS4B(214-222) dextramer, sorted from PBMCs, collected approximately 22 days after the first yellow fever vaccination. The origin of the receptors is a man between 18 and 29 years old who received the YFV17D yellow fever vaccine.

This clonotype was observed a handful of times. DNA of the CDR3: TGCGCCAGCAGCCCATCGGGCAGGAATATTGATGGCTACACCTTC. Its translation is CASSPSGRNIDGYTF. V is TRBV5-1 and J is TRBJ1-2; D gene ambiguous. Trimming took off 4 bases at V and 6 bases at J, with 19 bases between the two ends. The germline CDR1 and CDR2 sequences are SGHRS and YFSETQ. CDR3 length: 15 residues.

This clonotype was picked up many times. This chain joins TRBV7-9 and TRBJ2-1; D perhaps matches TRBD1 (6 bases). CDR3 length: 12 amino acids. Trimming pared 3 bases from V and 9 bases from J, leaving 9 bases between. Germline loops: CDR1 SEHNR, CDR2 FQNEAQ (reference sequence). DNA of the CDR3: TGTGCCAGCAGCTTGGGGGCAGGTGAGCAGTTCTTC. Its protein product is CASSLGAGEQFF.

This clonotype was recorded at least ten times. This chain uses TRBV28 with TRBJ2-5; 12 positions match TRBD2. The germline gives CDR1 MDHEN, CDR2 SYDVKM. Germline trimming cut 3 bases from V and 2 bases from J; bases unmatched to any gene: 4. The CDR3 consists of 16 residues. CDR3 region: CASSLTSGGSQETQYF. CDR3 nucleotides: TGTGCCAGCAGTTTGACTAGCGGGGGATCGCAAGAGACCCAGTACTTC.

The CDR3 DNA sequence: TGCAGTGCTAGAGACCCCTCTTCTAACACCGGGGAGCTGTTTTTT. As protein: CSARDPSSNTGELFF. The rearrangement uses TRBV20-1 and TRBJ2-2; D is uncertain. CDR1 is DFQATT, CDR2 SNEGSKA, per germline (reference sequence). The CDR3 is 15 residues long. V shed 0 bases and J shed 2 bases, with 10 bases lying between them.

The chain combines TRBV15 with TRBJ1-1, with 7 bases fitting TRBD1. Germline V gene lookup returns CDR1 LNHNV and CDR2 YYDKDF (reference sequence). The CDR3 consists of 15 residues. Trimming took 5 bases from V and 1 from J; bases not matched to a gene: 7. For the CDR3, the DNA is TGTGCCACCAGCGAAGACAGGGATTCGAACACTGAAGCTTTCTTT. Translated, it gives CATSEDRDSNTEAFF.

The chain recombines TRBV4-3 with TRBJ2-3; D remains ambiguous. V gave up 8 bases and J gave up 3 bases, with 12 bases separating them. Germline V CDR1 and CDR2: LGHNA, YSLEER. This CDR3 has 13 residues. DNA for the CDR3: TGCGCCAGCGCCCGCTCCCTAACAGATACGCAGTATTTT. Protein: CASARSLTDTQYF.

The chain combines TRBV4-1 with TRBJ2-5; the D gene is possibly TRBD2 (5 bases). CDR1 is MGHRA and CDR2 is YSYEKL in the germline V gene. The CDR3 sequence is 15 residues long. The germline V and J ends were trimmed by 0 bases and 1 base, with 9 bases remaining between them. The CDR3 protein is CASSQDRRSQETQYF. CDR3 in DNA: TGCGCCAGCAGCCAAGATAGGAGGTCCCAAGAGACCCAGTACTTC.

This clonotype was seen repeatedly, ten times or more. This chain joins TRBV5-6 and TRBJ2-2; D is unresolved. CDR1 and CDR2 (germline): SGHDT, YYEEEE. Deletions cut 2 bases from V and 6 bases from J, with 5 bases between. The CDR3 length is 12 residues. This CDR3 reads CASSLGPGELFF. CDR3 sequence (DNA): TGTGCCAGCAGCTTAGGTCCCGGGGAGCTGTTTTTT.

There are a few counts of this clonotype. V is TRBV6-5 and J is TRBJ2-5; 11 bases are shared with TRBD2. The CDR3 contains 16 residues. The V and J ends lost 2 bases and 5 bases, in that order; junction bases with no gene match: 7. The germline gives CDR1 MNHEY, CDR2 SVGAGI. The CDR3 coding sequence is TGTGCCAGCAGTTACGTAGCGGGGGGGCCGAAGGAGACCCAGTACTTC. This codes for CASSYVAGGPKETQYF.

This clonotype was counted between two and nine times. The CDR3 loop is CASSESGHEQYV. The CDR3 nucleotides are TGTGCCAGCAGTGAATCAGGGCACGAGCAGTACGTC. This chain links TRBV2 with TRBJ2-7; D is possibly TRBD1 (5 bases). The CDR3 length is 12 residues. V shed 2 bases and J shed 5 bases, with 7 bases lying between them. Per germline, CDR1 SNHLY and CDR2 FYNNEI.

This chain connects TRBV29-1 to TRBJ2-1; 8 bases agree with TRBD1. V lost 7 bases to trimming and J lost 5 bases; unmatched junction nucleotides: 7. The CDR3 is 13 residues long. CDR1 is SQVTM, CDR2 ANQGSEA, per germline. CDR3 in DNA: TGCAGCGGCCGGGACAGGTCACACAATGAGCAGTTCTTC. Amino acids: CSGRDRSHNEQFF.

The V and J genes are TRBV5-1 and TRBJ2-7; 9 bases line up with TRBD1. The CDR3 contains 14 residues. The germline gives CDR1 SGHRS, CDR2 YFSETQ. Trimming cost V 4 bases and J 5 bases; bases outside gene matches: 7. CDR3 bases: TGCGCCAGCAGCGACGGGACAGGGAATGACGAGCAGTACTTC. This translates into CASSDGTGNDEQYF. The complete variable domain, with remaining parts taken from reference TRBV5-1 and TRBJ2-7, reads KAGVTQTPRYLIKTRGQQVTLSCSPISGHRSVSWYQQTPGQGLQFLFEYFSETQRNKGNFPGRFSGRQFSNSRSEMNVSTLELGDSALYLCASSDGTGNDEQYFGPGTRLTVT.

The chain is built from TRBV11-2 and TRBJ2-2; D is undetermined. The CDR3 covers 14 residues. Trimming removed 5 bases from V and 7 bases from J, with 14 bases in between. Germline V gives CDR1 SGHAT, CDR2 FQNNGV. The CDR3 DNA reads as TGTGCCAGCAGCGGCCCAGGAGTGAGCGGGGAGCTGTTTTTT. Translated, it gives CASSGPGVSGELFF.

The V gene is TRBV6-5, the J gene TRBJ1-6; TRBD1 might be the D (5 bases). V was clipped by 0 bases and J by 7 bases, with 10 bases between them. Germline lookup yields CDR1 MNHEY and CDR2 SVGAGI. The length of the CDR3 is 15 residues. The CDR3, as DNA: TGTGCCAGCAGTTACTCACGGGGCACAAATTCACCCCTCCACTTT. Its protein product is CASSYSRGTNSPLHF.

This clonotype was picked up a small number of times. V usage is TRBV5-6 and J usage is TRBJ2-4, with 7 bases fitting TRBD2. The germline V gene encodes CDR1 SGHDT and CDR2 YYEEEE. Trimming removed 7 bases from V and 3 bases from J; junction bases left unmatched: 10. This CDR3 region has 15 residues. This chain's CDR3 is CASVDSSGGKNIQYF. Here the CDR3 DNA reads TGTGCCAGCGTTGACTCTTCGGGGGGCAAAAACATTCAGTACTTC.

This chain joins TRBV6-1 and TRBJ1-2; tentative D call: TRBD1 (6 bases). Between the trimmed V and J ends, which lost 4 bases and 4 bases, there was a span of 13 bases. The germline V gene encodes CDR1 MNHNS and CDR2 SASEGT. This CDR3 comprises 14 residues. The CDR3 bases are TGTGCCAGCAGTGTTGGACAGACCAGCTATGGCTACACCTTC. Its translation: CASSVGQTSYGYTF.

The chain couples TRBV30 to TRBJ1-5, with D maybe TRBD1 (5 bases). Germline loops: CDR1 GTSNPN, CDR2 SVGIG (reference sequence). The length of the CDR3 is 12 residues. Deletions cut 2 bases from V and 6 bases from J, with 8 bases between. The CDR3 bases are TGTGCCTGGAGTCCGGGGACTCAGCCCCAGCATTTT. Protein product: CAWSPGTQPQHF.

The chain links TRBV3-1 to TRBJ1-2; D is possibly TRBD1 (5 bases). This CDR3 is built from 14 residues. From germline, CDR1 is LGHDT and CDR2 YNNKEL (reference sequence). V lost 4 bases to trimming and J lost 8 bases, with 17 bases between them. The CDR3 region is CASSPGDATGGYTF. The CDR3 DNA is TGTGCCAGCAGCCCCGGGGACGCAACGGGAGGCTACACCTTC.

The table lists this clonotype with a few counts. V is TRBV11-1 and J is TRBJ2-2; D might be TRBD2 (6 bases). V was clipped by 7 bases and J by 0 bases, with 24 bases between them. The CDR3 consists of 19 residues. Per the germline V gene, CDR1 is SGHAT and CDR2 is FQDESV (reference sequence). CDR3 in DNA: TGTGCCAGCACCCAGCAAGGGATTGCGGGGCCTTCGAACACCGGGGAGCTGTTTTTT. Translation gives CASTQQGIAGPSNTGELFF.

The chain uses TRBV7-3 and TRBJ2-5, with 9 bases aligning to TRBD1. V lost 6 bases and J lost 3; bases outside the gene matches: 11. Germline CDR1 is SGHTA and CDR2 is FQGTGA. This CDR3 is built from 16 residues. CDR3 residues: CASSPLGTGLEETQYF. The DNA of the CDR3 is TGTGCCAGCAGTCCCCTCGGGACAGGGTTGGAAGAGACCCAGTACTTC.

The V and J genes are TRBV4-3 and TRBJ2-1, with a weak D call TRBD2 (5 bases). Germline V gene lookup returns CDR1 LGHNA and CDR2 YSLEER. Trimming took off 0 bases at V and 6 bases at J, with 12 bases between the two ends. The CDR3 has 15 amino acids. CDR3 sequence (DNA): TGCGCCAGCAGCCAAGATAGCGCCGGAATCAATGAGCAGTTCTTC. Encoded protein: CASSQDSAGINEQFF.

This clonotype was seen a few times. The chain links TRBV29-1 to TRBJ2-7; TRBD1 aligns across 7 bases. The J segment lost 5 bases and the V segment lost 3 bases, leaving 1 base of the junction unmatched. The germline V gene encodes CDR1 SQVTM and CDR2 ANQGSEA. This CDR3 has 11 residues. CDR3 nucleotide sequence: TGCAGCGTTGACAGGGGGAACGAGCAGTACTTC. Translation: CSVDRGNEQYF.

The chain uses TRBV4-2 and TRBJ2-7, with a tentative D call TRBD2 (6 bases). Trimming removed 1 base from V and 6 bases from J, with 10 bases in between. This CDR3 spans 13 amino acids. Germline loops: CDR1 LGHNA, CDR2 YNFKEQ. The CDR3 spells CASSQARGTEQYF. CDR3 coding DNA: TGTGCCAGCAGCCAAGCTCGGGGGACCGAGCAGTACTTC.

This rearrangement joins TRBV6-5 to TRBJ1-1; 7 nucleotides align to TRBD1. V shed 2 bases, J shed 9 bases, and the junction held 24 bases outside the gene matches. This CDR3 has 19 amino acids. Germline V gene sequence: CDR1 MNHEY, CDR2 SVGAGI. The DNA for the CDR3 is TGTGCCAGCAGTTACGTAAACCCGACCGGGACAGCCGAAGGAGACCAAGCTTTCTTT. As protein: CASSYVNPTGTAEGDQAFF.

The chain recombines TRBV4-1 with TRBJ2-1; 8 bases agree with TRBD1. Germline V gene lookup returns CDR1 MGHRA and CDR2 YSYEKL. The J segment lost 2 bases and the V segment lost 2 bases, leaving 8 bases of the junction unmatched. The CDR3 extends over 17 amino acids. The CDR3 loop is CASSQPRTGLAYNEQFF. For the CDR3, the DNA is TGCGCCAGCAGCCAACCCCGGACAGGGTTAGCCTACAATGAGCAGTTCTTC.

On this clonotype: At one boundary the junction diverges from the germline segment, which might be a read error. The rearrangement links TRBV9 to TRBJ1-5; a possible D gene is TRBD1 (5 bases). The CDR3 covers 14 residues. The germline V gene has CDR1 SGDLS and CDR2 YYNGEE. The CDR3 coding sequence is TGTGCCAGCGGCGTGGACGGGGGAGATCAGCCCCAGCATTTT. Encoded protein: CASGVDGGDQPQHF.

This clonotype was detected only a few times. V is TRBV7-9 and J is TRBJ2-5; D possibly uses TRBD1 or TRBD2 (5 bases each). The CDR3 is made up of 13 amino acids. The V gene lost 4 bases and the J gene lost 5 bases, with 11 bases spanning the gap. Germline V gives CDR1 SEHNR, CDR2 FQNEAQ (reference sequence). In DNA form, the CDR3 reads TGTGCCAGCAGCTCCGGGACCCGGGAGACCCAGTACTTC. This translates into CASSSGTRETQYF.

The sample holds a few counts of this clonotype. This chain uses TRBV3-1 with TRBJ2-2; 8 bases fit TRBD1. The CDR3 consists of 16 residues. CDR1 is LGHDT and CDR2 is YNNKEL in the germline V gene (reference sequence). V was pared by 5 bases and J by 5 bases, with 10 bases of the junction left unmatched. CDR3 DNA: TGTGCCAGCAGCGACTCTACAGGGGGTTGGACCGGGGAGCTGTTTTTT. Translated, it gives CASSDSTGGWTGELFF.

There are a few counts of this clonotype. The chain employs TRBV11-1 and TRBJ2-3; possibly TRBD1 for D (6 bases). There are 14 residues in the CDR3. Germline assignment: CDR1 SGHAT and CDR2 FQDESV (reference sequence). Trimming pared 5 bases from V and 3 bases from J, leaving 12 bases between. DNA of the CDR3: TGTGCCAGCAGCCCACGCGACAGGACAGATACGCAGTATTTT. This gives the protein CASSPRDRTDTQYF. The variable domain in full, completed from reference TRBV11-1 and TRBJ2-3, reads EAEVAQSPRYKITEKSQAVAFWCDPISGHATLYWYRQILGQGPELLVQFQDESVVDDSQLPKDRFSAERLKGVDSTLKIQPAELGDSAMYLCASSPRDRTDTQYFGPGTRLTVL.

The chain carries TRBV19 and TRBJ2-7, with D possibly TRBD1 on 5 matching bases. Germline V CDR1 and CDR2: LNHDA, SQIVND (reference sequence). The CDR3 is made up of 14 amino acids. V gave up 1 base and J gave up 2 bases, with 9 bases separating them. The CDR3 region has the DNA TGTGCCAGTAGTATAGGGCAGGGCGCCTACGAGCAGTACTTC. This gives the protein CASSIGQGAYEQYF.

The chain recombines TRBV7-8 with TRBJ1-5, with D tentatively TRBD1 (6 bases). CDR1 and CDR2 (germline): SGHVS, FQNEAQ. V was cut by 3 bases and J by 2 bases, with 11 bases left in between. The CDR3 is 15 residues long. As DNA, the CDR3 is TGTGCCAGCAGCTTCGGGGACACGCGCAATCAGCCCCAGCATTTT. Protein product: CASSFGDTRNQPQHF.

This chain connects TRBV3-1 to TRBJ2-7, with 7 bases aligning to TRBD1. The germline gives CDR1 LGHDT, CDR2 YNNKEL (reference sequence). The length of the CDR3 is 13 residues. With 1 base clipped from V and 3 bases from J, the junction kept 0 bases outside the gene matches. Written as DNA, the CDR3 is TGTGCCAGCAGCCAAGCAGGGGGCTACGAGCAGTACGTC. Protein: CASSQAGGYEQYV.